This T cell receptor beta chain stems from a study of identical twins. Study findings and constraints: In cord blood, abundant beta clonotypes had fewer insertions; memory showed no trend. Conclusions relied on cross-sectional statistical analysis, not following the same donors. Invariant MAIT and iNKT cells may have partly biased zero-insertion analyses.

TCRdb redid the calling of the 5' RACE reads with MiXCR, one entry per CDR3 protein. Among about 210,000 distinct CDR3 sequences listed, roughly a tenth were seen once. This clonotype was seen more than once but under ten times. The antigen remains unidentified. Only healthy Caucasians were enrolled as donors. With 4 bases clipped from V and 0 bases from J, the junction kept 5 bases outside the gene matches. Germline values: CDR1 SGHDT, CDR2 YYEEEE. This CDR3 is 16 amino acids long. The chain is built from TRBV5-6 and TRBJ2-3, with 10 bases aligning to TRBD2. This clonotype was sampled from a woman younger than 35 in good health. The sequencing input was memory (CD45RO+) T cells sorted from blood. This chain's CDR3 is CASSRGLAESTDTQYF. Written as DNA, the CDR3 is TGTGCCAGCAGCCGCGGACTAGCGGAAAGCACAGATACGCAGTATTTT.